This T cell receptor beta chain was identified in a study of blood T cells in healthy people across ages. Study results and limitations: Reliance upon unsorted PBMCs precluded definitive naive versus antigen-experienced comparison.

The CDR3 has 14 residues. The V gene's germline CDR1 is SGHTA and CDR2 FQGNSA. Isolation recovered at least 6.5 million PBMCs from every sample. With regard to this clonotype: Antigen: not known. Given a much more abundant clone one base away, this may be a read error.

Next came a second PCR, run for about 7 to 12 cycles, which used a sample-barcoded 5' primer along with a J-beta primer mix. Every molecule of cDNA carried a tag from a template-switch adaptor with 12 random nucleotides. MiXCR, applied by TCRdb to the 5' RACE reads, yields one record per CDR3 protein. The sample includes under 1,000,000 distinct CDR3 sequences, 36% of them seen just once. The sequencing input was blood. The clonotype originates from a man between 18 and 29 years old in good health. The V gene is TRBV7-2, the J gene TRBJ2-3; D possibly corresponds to TRBD1 (5 bases). The CDR3 DNA reads as TGTGCCACCAAGGCCGGAGTGGGCACAGGTACGCAGTATTTT. This codes for CATKAGVGTGTQYF.